A selection of T cell receptor beta chains follows, all from one sample in a study of T cell responses to AZD1222 COVID-19 vaccine. Sequencing was performed with immunoSEQ multiplex PCR; in TCRdb, only in-frame clones are kept and a portion is missing. This table has about 210,000 clones, about 92% appearing once. Sample: peripheral blood, taken on day 0 of AZD1222 vaccination. The receptors here all came from an adult in good health. The CDR3 runs from the conserved cysteine through the conserved F or W. D genes are given only for firm matches.

d_gene	j_gene	v_gene	CDR3aa
.	TRBJ1-1	TRBV2	CASSDRGRNTEAFF
.	TRBJ2-3	TRBV6-5	CASRRQVGSTDTQYF
.	TRBJ2-3	TRBV3-1/TRBV3-2	CASSPLRLGTDTQYF
.	TRBJ2-2	TRBV19	CASSENTGELFF
TRBD1	TRBJ2-5	TRBV7-2	CASSSIQQGKWETQYF
.	TRBJ1-6	TRBV5-6	CASSSVRSSYNSPLHF
.	TRBJ2-3	TRBV18	CASSPEEVTSITDTQYF
TRBD1	TRBJ1-5	TRBV18	CASSTGQGEPQHF
.	TRBJ1-5	TRBV3-1/TRBV3-2	CASSQDGGRGNQPQHF
.	TRBJ1-1	TRBV2	CASSPDLGGEAFF
.	TRBJ1-5	TRBV18	CASSPGVTQSSYSNQPQHF
TRBD1	TRBJ2-7	TRBV9	CASSVGQGVYEQYF
.	TRBJ2-3	TRBV28	CASTQGTDTQYF
.	TRBJ2-7	TRBV7-9	CASSLAMSGDEQYF
TRBD1	TRBJ1-5	TRBV7-2	CASSLGGTGHNQPQHF
.	TRBJ2-7	TRBV28	CASTQGYEQYF
.	TRBJ1-4	TRBV9	CASSGRDSGNEKLFF
.	TRBJ1-1	TRBV9	CASSPDLNTEAFF
.	TRBJ1-1	TRBV3-1/TRBV3-2	CASSQALWARGTEAFF
TRBD1	TRBJ2-4	TRBV5-1	CASSQGQGDIQYF
.	TRBJ2-3	TRBV12-3/TRBV12-4	CASTQDSTDTQYF
.	TRBJ2-7	TRBV12-3/TRBV12-4	CASSSGPYEQYF
.	TRBJ1-1	TRBV7-2	CASSFRQGWVTEAFF
.	TRBJ1-6	TRBV5-8	CASSWDSVYNSPLHF
TRBD1	TRBJ1-6	TRBV2	CASSRQGPNSPLHF
.	TRBJ2-2	TRBV7-8	CASSLPLYTGELFF
.	TRBJ1-5	TRBV6-1	CASSERWGSRRARQPQHF
.	TRBJ2-1	TRBV24-1	CATSAANKNEQFF
.	TRBJ2-3	TRBV9	CASSIPETDTQYF
TRBD2	TRBJ2-5	TRBV30	CAWSVGLAGPLQETQYF
TRBD2	TRBJ2-5	TRBV19	CASSGTSGLPETQYF
TRBD1	TRBJ1-2	TRBV7-9	CASTWDRGRPGYGYTF
TRBD2	TRBJ2-7	TRBV5-6	CASSLASTSGESSYEQYF
.	TRBJ2-3	TRBV6-6	CASSPGAWGLDSTDTQYF
.	TRBJ2-3	TRBV29-1	CSSLVGSTDTQYF
.	TRBJ2-5	TRBV5-1	CASSSAETQYF
TRBD1	TRBJ1-1	TRBV5-4	CASSAGQGKGAFF
.	TRBJ1-5	TRBV7-9	CASSGPSGANQPQHF
TRBD2	TRBJ2-3	TRBV6-6	CASRRLAGSTDTQYF
.	TRBJ1-2	TRBV19	CASSEDHGYTF
TRBD1	TRBJ1-5	TRBV9	CASSPGDSLGNQPQHF
.	TRBJ2-7	TRBV4-1	CASSQGGLSVGGYEQYF
.	TRBJ1-6	TRBV12-3/TRBV12-4	CASSLGPLLHF
.	TRBJ1-4	TRBV7-8	CASSLSRPGVPNEKLFF
.	TRBJ1-5	TRBV27	CASRGGGGYNQPQHF
TRBD2	TRBJ2-3	TRBV3-1/TRBV3-2	CASSQLAGASGSDTQYF
.	TRBJ1-5	TRBV27	CASSFTGGSQPQHF